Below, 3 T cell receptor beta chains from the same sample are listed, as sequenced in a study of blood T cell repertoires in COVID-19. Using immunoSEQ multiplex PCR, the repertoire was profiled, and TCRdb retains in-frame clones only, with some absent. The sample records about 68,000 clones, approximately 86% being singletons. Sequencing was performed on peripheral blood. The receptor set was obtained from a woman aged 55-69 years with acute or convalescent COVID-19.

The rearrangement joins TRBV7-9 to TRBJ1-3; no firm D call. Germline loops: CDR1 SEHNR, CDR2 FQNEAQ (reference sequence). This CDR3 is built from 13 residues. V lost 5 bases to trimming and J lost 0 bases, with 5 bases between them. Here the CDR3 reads CASSPVSGNTIYF. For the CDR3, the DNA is TGTGCCAGCAGCCCGGTCTCTGGAAACACCATATATTTT.

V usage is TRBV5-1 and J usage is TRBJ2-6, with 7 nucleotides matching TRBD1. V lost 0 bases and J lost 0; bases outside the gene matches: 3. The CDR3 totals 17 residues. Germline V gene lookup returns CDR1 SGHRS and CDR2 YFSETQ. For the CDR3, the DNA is TGCGCCAGCAGCTTGGGACAGGGTGGCTCTGGGGCCAACGTCCTGACTTTC. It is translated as CASSLGQGGSGANVLTF.

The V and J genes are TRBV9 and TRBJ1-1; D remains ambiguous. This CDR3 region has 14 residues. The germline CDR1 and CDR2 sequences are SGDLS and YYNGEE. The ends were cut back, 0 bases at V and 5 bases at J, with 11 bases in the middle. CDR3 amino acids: CASSVALRGTEAFF. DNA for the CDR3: TGTGCCAGCAGCGTAGCTTTGCGGGGAACTGAAGCTTTCTTT.